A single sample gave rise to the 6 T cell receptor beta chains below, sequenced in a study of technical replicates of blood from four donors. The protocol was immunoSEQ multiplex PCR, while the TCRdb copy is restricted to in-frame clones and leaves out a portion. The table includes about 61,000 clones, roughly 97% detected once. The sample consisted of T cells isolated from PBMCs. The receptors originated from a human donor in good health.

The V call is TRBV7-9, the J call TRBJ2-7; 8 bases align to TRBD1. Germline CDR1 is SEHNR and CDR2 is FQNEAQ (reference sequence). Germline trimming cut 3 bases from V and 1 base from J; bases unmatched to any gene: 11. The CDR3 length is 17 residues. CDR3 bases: TGTGCCAGCAGCTTTACGGGTCACGGACAGGGATCCTACGAGCAGTACTTC. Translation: CASSFTGHGQGSYEQYF.

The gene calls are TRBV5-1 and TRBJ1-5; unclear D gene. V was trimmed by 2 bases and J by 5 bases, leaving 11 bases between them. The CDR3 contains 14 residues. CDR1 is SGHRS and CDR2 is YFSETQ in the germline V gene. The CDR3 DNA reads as TGCGCCAGCAGCTTACTTGGTGTGGATCAGCCCCAGCATTTT. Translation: CASSLLGVDQPQHF. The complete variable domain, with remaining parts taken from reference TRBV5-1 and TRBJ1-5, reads KAGVTQTPRYLIKTRGQQVTLSCSPISGHRSVSWYQQTPGQGLQFLFEYFSETQRNKGNFPGRFSGRQFSNSRSEMNVSTLELGDSALYLCASSLLGVDQPQHFGDGTRLSIL.

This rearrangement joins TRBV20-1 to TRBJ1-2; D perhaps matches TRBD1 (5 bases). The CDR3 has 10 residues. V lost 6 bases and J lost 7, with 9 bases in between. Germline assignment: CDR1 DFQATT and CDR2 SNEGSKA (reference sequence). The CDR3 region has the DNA TGCAGTGCCGTCGGGGGTGGCTACACCTTC. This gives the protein CSAVGGGYTF.

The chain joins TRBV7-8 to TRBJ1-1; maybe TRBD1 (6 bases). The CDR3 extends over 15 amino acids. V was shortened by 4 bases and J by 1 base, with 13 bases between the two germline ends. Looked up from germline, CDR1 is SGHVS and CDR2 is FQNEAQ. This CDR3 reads CASSSFDRQNTEAFF. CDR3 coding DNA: TGTGCCAGCAGCTCTTTCGACAGGCAGAACACTGAAGCTTTCTTT. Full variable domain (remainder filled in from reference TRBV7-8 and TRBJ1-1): GAGVSQSPRYKVAKRGQDVALRCDPISGHVSLFWYQQALGQGPEFLTYFQNEAQLDKSGLPSDRFFAERPEGSVSTLKIQRTQQEDSAVYLCASSSFDRQNTEAFFGQGTRLTVV.

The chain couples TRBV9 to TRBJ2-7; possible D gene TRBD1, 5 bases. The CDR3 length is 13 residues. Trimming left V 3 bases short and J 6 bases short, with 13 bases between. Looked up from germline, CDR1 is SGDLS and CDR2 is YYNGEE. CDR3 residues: CASSALGASEQYF. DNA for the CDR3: TGTGCCAGCAGCGCGCTTGGGGCCTCCGAGCAGTACTTC.

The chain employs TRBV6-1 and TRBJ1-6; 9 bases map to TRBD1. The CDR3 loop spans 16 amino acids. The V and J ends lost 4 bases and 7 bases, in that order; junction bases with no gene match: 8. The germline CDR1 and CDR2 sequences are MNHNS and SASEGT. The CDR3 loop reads CASSGDPGQGNSPLHF. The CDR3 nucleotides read TGTGCCAGCAGTGGGGATCCGGGACAGGGAAATTCACCCCTCCACTTT.